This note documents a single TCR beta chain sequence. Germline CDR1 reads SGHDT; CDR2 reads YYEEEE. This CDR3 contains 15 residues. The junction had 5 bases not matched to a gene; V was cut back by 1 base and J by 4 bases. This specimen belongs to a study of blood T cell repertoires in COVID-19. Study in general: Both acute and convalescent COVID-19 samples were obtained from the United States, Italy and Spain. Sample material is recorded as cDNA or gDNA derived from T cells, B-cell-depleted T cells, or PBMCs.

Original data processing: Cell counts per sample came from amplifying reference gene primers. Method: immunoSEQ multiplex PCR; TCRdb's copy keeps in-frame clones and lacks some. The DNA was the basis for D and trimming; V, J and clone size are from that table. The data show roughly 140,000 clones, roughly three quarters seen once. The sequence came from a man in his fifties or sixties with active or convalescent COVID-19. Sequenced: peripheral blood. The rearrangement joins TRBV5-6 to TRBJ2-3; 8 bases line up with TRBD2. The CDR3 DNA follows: TGTGCCAGCAGCTTGCCGGGAGGGTGGGCAGATACGCAGTATTTT. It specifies CASSLPGGWADTQYF.